Included here is one T cell receptor (beta chain) sequence, with context. This entry belongs to a study of blood T cells in healthy people across ages. Germline CDR1 LGHNA, CDR2 YSLEER. The CDR3 has 17 amino acids. A sample-barcoded 5' primer and a J-beta primer mix were used in a second PCR of roughly 7 to 11 cycles. TCRdb reprocessed the 5' RACE reads with MiXCR, giving one entry per CDR3 protein. The data contain approximately 1.5 million distinct CDR3 sequences, about 45% of them seen just once; the ten biggest clones take up over 3.5%. The receptor was isolated from a woman between 18 and 29 years old in good health. This chain joins TRBV4-3 and TRBJ2-1; possibly TRBD1 or TRBD2 for D (5 bases each). The closer fit of TRBJ2-7 to the DNA end suggests the J call may be wrong. The source material was blood. DNA of the CDR3: TGCGCCAGCAGCCACCCTCGGGGCGAGGGGCCCTACAATGAGCAGTACTTC. Translated: CASSHPRGEGPYNEQYF.